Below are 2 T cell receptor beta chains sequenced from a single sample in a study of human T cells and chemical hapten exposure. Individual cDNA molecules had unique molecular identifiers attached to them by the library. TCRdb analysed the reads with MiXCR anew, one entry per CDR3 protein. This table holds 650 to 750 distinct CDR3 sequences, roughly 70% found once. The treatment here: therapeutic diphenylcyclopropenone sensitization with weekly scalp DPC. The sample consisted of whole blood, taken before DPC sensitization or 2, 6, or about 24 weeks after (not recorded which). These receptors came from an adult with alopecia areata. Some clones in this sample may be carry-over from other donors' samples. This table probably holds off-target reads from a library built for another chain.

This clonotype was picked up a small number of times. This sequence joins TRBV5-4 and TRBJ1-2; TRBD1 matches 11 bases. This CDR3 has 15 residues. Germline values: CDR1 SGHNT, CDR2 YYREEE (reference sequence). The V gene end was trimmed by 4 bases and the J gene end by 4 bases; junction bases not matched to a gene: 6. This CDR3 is CASSPGQGAAYGYTF. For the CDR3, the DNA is TGTGCCAGCAGCCCTGGACAGGGGGCTGCCTATGGCTACACCTTC.

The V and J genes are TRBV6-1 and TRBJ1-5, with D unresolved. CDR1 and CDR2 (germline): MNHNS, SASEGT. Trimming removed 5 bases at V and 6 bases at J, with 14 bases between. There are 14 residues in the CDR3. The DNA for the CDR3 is TGTGCCAGCAGTTTCGCCGGGGAAGGTCAGCCCCAGCATTTT. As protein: CASSFAGEGQPQHF.